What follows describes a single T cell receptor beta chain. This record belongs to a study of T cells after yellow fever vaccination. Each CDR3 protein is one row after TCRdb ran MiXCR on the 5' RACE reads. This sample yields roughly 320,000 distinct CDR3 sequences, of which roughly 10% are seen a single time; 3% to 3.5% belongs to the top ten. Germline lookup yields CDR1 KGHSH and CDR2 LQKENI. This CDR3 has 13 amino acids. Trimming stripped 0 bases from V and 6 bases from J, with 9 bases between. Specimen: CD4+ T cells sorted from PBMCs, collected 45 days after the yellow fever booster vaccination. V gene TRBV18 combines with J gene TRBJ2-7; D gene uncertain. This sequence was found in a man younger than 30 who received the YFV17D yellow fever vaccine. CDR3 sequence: CASSPPSDIEQYF. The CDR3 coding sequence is TGTGCCAGCTCACCACCGAGTGACATCGAGCAGTACTTC.